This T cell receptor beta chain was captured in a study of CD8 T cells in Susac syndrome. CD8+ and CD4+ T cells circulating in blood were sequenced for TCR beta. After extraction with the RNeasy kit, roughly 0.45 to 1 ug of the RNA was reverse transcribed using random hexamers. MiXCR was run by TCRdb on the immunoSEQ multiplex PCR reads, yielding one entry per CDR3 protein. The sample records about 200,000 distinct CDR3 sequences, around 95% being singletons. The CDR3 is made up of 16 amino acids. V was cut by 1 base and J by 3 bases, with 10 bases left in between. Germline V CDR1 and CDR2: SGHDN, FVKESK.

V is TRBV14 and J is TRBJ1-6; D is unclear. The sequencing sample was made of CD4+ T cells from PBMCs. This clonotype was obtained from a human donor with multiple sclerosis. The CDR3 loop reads CASSQGVAVYNSPLHF. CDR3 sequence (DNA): TGTGCCAGCAGCCAAGGAGTCGCAGTCTATAATTCACCCCTCCACTTT.